Listed below are T cell receptor beta chains from one sample, sequenced in a study of Graves' ophthalmopathy and Graves' hyperthyroidism. MiXCR, run by TCRdb on the multiplex PCR reads, gives a single entry per CDR3 protein. The sample records around 600,000 distinct CDR3 sequences, roughly two fifths being singletons. Sequenced sample: peripheral blood. These receptor sequences come from an adult man with Graves' ophthalmopathy. CDR3s leave out the opening cysteine and the closing phenylalanine or tryptophan.

J gene | V gene | CDR3 protein
TRBJ1-5 | TRBV6-1 | ASSDFGAASNQPQH
TRBJ2-5 | TRBV3-1 | ASSQSLRETQY
TRBJ2-5 | TRBV20-1 | SAPGTPQQETQY
TRBJ1-6 | TRBV2 | ASSDQGQNNSPLH
TRBJ1-6 | TRBV9 | ASSARGLGDSPLH
- | TRBV11-1 | ASSEGNNEQF
TRBJ2-7 | TRBV2 | ASLGSEQY
TRBJ1-5 | TRBV2 | ASSPRVLAQPQH
TRBJ2-7 | TRBV7-9 | ASSLSGTGDAEQY
TRBJ2-7 | TRBV6-6 | ASSWDNTYEQY
TRBJ2-2 | TRBV5-1 | ASSPSGTPYTGELF